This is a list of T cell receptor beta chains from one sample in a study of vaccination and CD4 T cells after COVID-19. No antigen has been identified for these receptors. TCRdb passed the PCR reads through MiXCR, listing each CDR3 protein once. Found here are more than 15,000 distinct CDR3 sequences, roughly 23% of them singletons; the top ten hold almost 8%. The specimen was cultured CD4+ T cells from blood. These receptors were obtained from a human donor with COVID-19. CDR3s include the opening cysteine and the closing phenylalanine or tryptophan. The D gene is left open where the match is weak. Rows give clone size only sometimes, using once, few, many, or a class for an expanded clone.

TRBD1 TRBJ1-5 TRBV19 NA TGTGCCAGTAGGACAGGGACAGGAGGCAATCAGCCCCAGCATTTT CASRTGTGGNQPQHF
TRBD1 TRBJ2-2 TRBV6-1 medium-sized TGTGCCAGCAGAAGGACAGGGCCCGGGGAGCTGTTTTTT CASRRTGPGELFF
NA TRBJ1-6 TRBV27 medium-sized TGTGCCAGCAGCTCGGGGTATTCACCCCTCCACTTT CASSSGYSPLHF
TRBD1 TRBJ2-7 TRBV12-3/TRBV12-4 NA TGTGCCAGCAGTTGGGACAGGGTTTCCTACGAGCAGTACTTC CASSWDRVSYEQYF
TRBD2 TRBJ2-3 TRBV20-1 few TGCAGTGCTAGGGGCGGGGGGGCTCTTGCAGATACGCAGTATTTT CSARGGGALADTQYF
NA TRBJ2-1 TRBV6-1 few TGTGCCAGCAGTCCCCGGGGGTGGAATTGGTATGAGCAGTTCTTC CASSPRGWNWYEQFF
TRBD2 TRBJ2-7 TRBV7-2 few TGTGCCAGCAGCTCTAGCGGGGGGGCCTACGTGCAGTACTTC CASSSSGGAYVQYF
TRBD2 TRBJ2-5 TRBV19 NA TGTGCCAGTAGTACCACTAGCGGAGCCGCGGAGACCCAGTACTTC CASSTTSGAAETQYF
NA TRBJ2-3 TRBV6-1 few TGTGCCAGCAGTGGAGGGGGCGGGGGACCGCATACGCAGTATTTT CASSGGGGGPHTQYF
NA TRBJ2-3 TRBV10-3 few TGTGCCATCAGGGACAGCGTGGGCACAGATACGCAGTATTTT CAIRDSVGTDTQYF
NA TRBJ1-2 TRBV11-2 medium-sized TGTGCCAGCAGCTTGAGCGGACAGATCGTAACCTATGGCTACACCTTC CASSLSGQIVTYGYTF
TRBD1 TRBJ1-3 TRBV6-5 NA TGTGCCAGCAGTTACTCGGGACAGTTGAGCTCTGGAAACACCATATATTTT CASSYSGQLSSGNTIYF
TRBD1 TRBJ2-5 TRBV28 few TGTGCCAGCAGCTGGGACAGGGAGGCGAAGACCCAGTACTTC CASSWDREAKTQYF
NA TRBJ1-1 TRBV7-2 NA TGTGCCAGCAGCTTAAGGACCAACGGGGGCCGGGACACTGAAGCTTTCTTT CASSLRTNGGRDTEAFF
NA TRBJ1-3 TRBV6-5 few TGTGCCAGCAGTTACGGGGTGGGTTCTGGAAACACCATATATTTT CASSYGVGSGNTIYF
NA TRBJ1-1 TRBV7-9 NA TGTGCCAGCAGCTTGTCAGGGGCTCGGACTGAAGCTTTCTTT CASSLSGARTEAFF
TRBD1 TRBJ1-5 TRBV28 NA TGTGCCAGCAGAAGTATGGGGACAGGGGGCGCGGGGTCTGGCAATCAGCCCCAGCATTTT CASRSMGTGGAGSGNQPQHF
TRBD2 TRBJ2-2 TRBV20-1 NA TGCAGTGCTAGACCTCTAGCGGGGGGCGCGAACACCGGGGAGCTGTTTTTT CSARPLAGGANTGELFF
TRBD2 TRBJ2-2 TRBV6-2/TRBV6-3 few TGTGCCAGCAGTTACGAGCGGGGGGGCCTTTGGCCCGGGGAGCTGTTTTTT CASSYERGGLWPGELFF
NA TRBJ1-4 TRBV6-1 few TGTGCCAGCAGCCGGGAGCTGACAACTAATGAAAAACTGTTTTTT CASSRELTTNEKLFF
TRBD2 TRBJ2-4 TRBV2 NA TGTGCCAGCGGGGGGGTCACCGGAGGCATTCAGTACTTC CASGGVTGGIQYF
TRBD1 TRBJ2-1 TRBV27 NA TGTGCCAGCAGTTTTCAGGGGGCGGTCCCATACAATGAGCAGTTCTTC CASSFQGAVPYNEQFF
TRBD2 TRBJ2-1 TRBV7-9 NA TGTGCCAGCAGCTTAGGGGCTAGCGGGGGAGACAATGAGCAGTTCTTC CASSLGASGGDNEQFF
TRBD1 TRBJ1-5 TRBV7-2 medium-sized TGTGCCAGCAGCCTAGACAGGGATTACAATCAGCCCCAGCATTTT CASSLDRDYNQPQHF
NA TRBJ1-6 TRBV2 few TGTGCCAGCAGGGTTTTGGGAAATTCACCCCTCCACTTT CASRVLGNSPLHF
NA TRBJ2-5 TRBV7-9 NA TGTGCCAGCAGCTTACCCGCGGAGTTGTACCAAGAGACCCAGTACTTC CASSLPAELYQETQYF
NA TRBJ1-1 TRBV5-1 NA TGCGCCAGCAGCGCTCCCCCGGGTGGGGGGTCTTCCACTGAAGCTTTCTTT CASSAPPGGGSSTEAFF
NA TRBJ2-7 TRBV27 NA TGTGCCAGCAGTTTTAGGAGTGAAGCCTACGAGCAGTACTTC CASSFRSEAYEQYF
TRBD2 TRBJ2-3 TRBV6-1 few TGTGCCAGCATCCAAATGCGGGGGGGTTCAGATACGCAGTATTTT CASIQMRGGSDTQYF
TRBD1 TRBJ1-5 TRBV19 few TGTGCCAGTAGCACTTCCCGGGACAGCCTTTCGCCCCAGCATTTT CASSTSRDSLSPQHF
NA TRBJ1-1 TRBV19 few TGTGCCAGTAGGGCTGAGGGCAAAGCTTTCTTT CASRAEGKAFF
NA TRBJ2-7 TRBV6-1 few TGTGCCAGCAACGAGGGGTCCCGAACTTACGAGCAGTACTTC CASNEGSRTYEQYF
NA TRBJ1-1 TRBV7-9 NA TGTGCCAGCAGCTCTGGGACACTTGAAGCTTTCTTT CASSSGTLEAFF
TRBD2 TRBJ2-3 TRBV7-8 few TGTGCCAGCAGCTTAGTCCGGGGTAGCGGGGGCGGCACAGATACGCAGTATTTT CASSLVRGSGGGTDTQYF
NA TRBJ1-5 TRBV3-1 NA TGTGCCAGCAGCCAAGATCTCGGTTTCAATCAGCCCCAGCATTTT CASSQDLGFNQPQHF
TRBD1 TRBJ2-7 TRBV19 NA TGTGCCAGTAGCCCGGGACAGGGGTCCCTCCTTAGCTCCTACAAGCAGTACTTC CASSPGQGSLLSSYKQYF
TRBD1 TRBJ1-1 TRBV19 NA TGTGCCAGTAGTATAGGGACAGGGCGGAGTTCTTTCTTT CASSIGTGRSSFF
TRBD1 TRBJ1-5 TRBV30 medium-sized TGTGCCTGGAGCGGGACAGGGGATCAGCCCCAGCATTTT CAWSGTGDQPQHF
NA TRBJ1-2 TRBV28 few TGTGCCAGCAGTTTTACTAGGGACTATGGCTACACCTTC CASSFTRDYGYTF
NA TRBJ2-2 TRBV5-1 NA TGCGCCAGCAGCTTGGGGGACCCAGCGAACACCGGGGAGCTGTTTTTT CASSLGDPANTGELFF
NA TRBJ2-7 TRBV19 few TGTGCCAGTAGTATAGAACGGTCCTACGAGCAGTACTTC CASSIERSYEQYF